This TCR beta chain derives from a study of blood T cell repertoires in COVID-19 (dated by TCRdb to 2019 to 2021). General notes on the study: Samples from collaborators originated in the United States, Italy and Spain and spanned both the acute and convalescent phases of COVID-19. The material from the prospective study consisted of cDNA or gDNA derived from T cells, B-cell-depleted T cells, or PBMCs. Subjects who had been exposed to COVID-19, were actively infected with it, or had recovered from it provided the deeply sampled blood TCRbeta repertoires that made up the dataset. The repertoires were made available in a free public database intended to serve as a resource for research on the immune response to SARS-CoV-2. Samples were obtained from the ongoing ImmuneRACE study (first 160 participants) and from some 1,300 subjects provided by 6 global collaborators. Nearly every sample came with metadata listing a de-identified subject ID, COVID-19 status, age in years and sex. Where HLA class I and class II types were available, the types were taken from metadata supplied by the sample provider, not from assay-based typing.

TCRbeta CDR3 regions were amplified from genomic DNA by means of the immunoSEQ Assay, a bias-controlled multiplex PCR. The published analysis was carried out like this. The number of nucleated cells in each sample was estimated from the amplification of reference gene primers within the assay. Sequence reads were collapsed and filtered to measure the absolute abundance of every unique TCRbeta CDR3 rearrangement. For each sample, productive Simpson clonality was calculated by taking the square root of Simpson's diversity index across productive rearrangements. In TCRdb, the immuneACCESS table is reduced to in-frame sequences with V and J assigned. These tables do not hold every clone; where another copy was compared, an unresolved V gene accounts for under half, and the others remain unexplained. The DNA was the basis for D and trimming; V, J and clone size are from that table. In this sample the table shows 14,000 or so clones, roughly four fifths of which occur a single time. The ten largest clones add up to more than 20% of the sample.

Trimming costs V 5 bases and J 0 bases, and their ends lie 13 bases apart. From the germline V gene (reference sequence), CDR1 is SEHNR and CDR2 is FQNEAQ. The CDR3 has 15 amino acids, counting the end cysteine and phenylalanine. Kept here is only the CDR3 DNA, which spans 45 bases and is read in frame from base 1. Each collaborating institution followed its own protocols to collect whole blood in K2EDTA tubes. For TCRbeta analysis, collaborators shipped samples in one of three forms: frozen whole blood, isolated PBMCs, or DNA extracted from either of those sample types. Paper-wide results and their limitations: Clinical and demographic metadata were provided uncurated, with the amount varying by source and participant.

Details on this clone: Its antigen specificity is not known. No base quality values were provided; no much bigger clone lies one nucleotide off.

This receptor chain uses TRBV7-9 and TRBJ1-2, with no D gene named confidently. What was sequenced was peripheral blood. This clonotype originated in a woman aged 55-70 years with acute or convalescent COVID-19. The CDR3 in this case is CASSPAAETNYGYTF. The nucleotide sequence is TGTGCCAGCAGCCCCGCGGCGGAGACTAACTATGGCTACACCTTC.